This T cell receptor (beta chain) was sequenced for a study of blood T cells in healthy people across ages. Only a few counts were recorded for this clonotype. Its antigen is unknown. An end of the junction differs from the germline gene, which may be a read error. Points from the study as a whole: TCR beta diversity, measured per million T cells, fell in a roughly linear way with age.

For the second PCR, which ran for 7 to 11 cycles, a sample-barcoded 5' primer and a J-beta primer mix were used. One entry per CDR3 protein, called by TCRdb with MiXCR from the 5' RACE reads. Among around 670,000 distinct CDR3 sequences listed, approximately 30% were seen once. Each sample gave at least 6.5 million isolated PBMCs. Sequences were obtained from blood. This TCR derives from an elderly woman in good health.

In DNA, the CDR3 is TGCAGTGCTGAACAGGGATCCTCTAATGAAAAACGGTTTTTT. Protein sequence: CSAEQGSSNEKRFF. This chain joins TRBV20-1 and TRBJ1-4, with D maybe TRBD1 (6 bases). Germline V gives CDR1 DFQATT, CDR2 SNEGSKA (reference sequence). The CDR3 runs 14 residues.